Listed below are T cell receptor beta chains from one sample, sequenced in a study of tissue T cells after allogeneic stem cell transplantation. Assay: immunoSEQ multiplex PCR; the TCRdb copy retains only in-frame clones and omits some. The sample lists 20,000 to 30,000 clones; more than 60% were seen once. Source: tissue from the ileum, taken at autopsy. All receptors derive from an older female donor with lung cancer. Both conserved end residues are part of each CDR3. Size tells how often a clone was seen (once, few, many) or the class of an expanded clone, and some rows leave it out.

abundance,v_gene,j_gene,CDR3aa
.,TRBV18,TRBJ2-1,CASSRTSGDNEQFF
.,TRBV7-9,TRBJ2-5,CASSLGQGGAETQYF
.,TRBV5-1,TRBJ2-7,CASSLVAVSYEQYF
once,TRBV19,TRBJ2-4,CASSRGETRLLKNIQYF
.,TRBV15,TRBJ1-4,CATSRGDRGNEKLFF
.,TRBV11-2,TRBJ2-3,CASSPSGGVADTQYF
.,TRBV21-1,TRBJ2-7,CASSNWTGTSGISSYEQYF
.,TRBV18,TRBJ1-5,CASSPGQNQPQHF
.,TRBV14,TRBJ2-1,CASSQWGEGAYNEQFF
.,TRBV29-1,TRBJ1-1,CSAGQRNTEAFF
.,TRBV19,TRBJ1-5,CASSKARKGGNSNQPQHF
.,TRBV6-1,TRBJ2-1,CASSGRVGTGGKMQFF
.,TRBV4-1,TRBJ2-3,CASSQRPGLASDTQYF
.,TRBV6-5,TRBJ1-4,CASSHRQSKLFF
.,TRBV6-5,TRBJ2-1,CASSRTGQYNEQFF
.,TRBV27,TRBJ2-3,CASSLGAARTDTQYF
.,TRBV6-5,TRBJ2-7,CASRDSFYEQYF
.,TRBV1,TRBJ1-1,CTSSQGRDTEAFF
.,TRBV7-8,TRBJ2-7,CASSRDRGRPEQYF
.,TRBV14,TRBJ1-5,CASSRGGGNQPQHF
once,TRBV5-6,TRBJ1-2,CASSITGGSDHGYTF
.,TRBV2,TRBJ2-7,CASERGGAREQYF
.,TRBV5-1,TRBJ2-7,CASSLVVGQGAYEQYF
.,TRBV6-5,TRBJ1-2,CASTRARNYGYTF
.,TRBV7-6,TRBJ2-5,CASSFPGDVGETQYF
.,TRBV7-8,TRBJ2-7,CASSVLPRVTYEQYF
.,TRBV6-6,TRBJ1-5,CASSHISSQPQHF
once,TRBV6-5,TRBJ1-2,CASRFPTGVNYGYTF
.,TRBV30,TRBJ2-7,CAWSRGGALYEQYF
medium-sized,TRBV11-2,TRBJ2-1,CASTDGLAGNEQFF
.,TRBV27,TRBJ1-4,CASSLSPSGNEKLFF
.,TRBV10-3,TRBJ1-2,CAISAPDGNGYTF
.,TRBV6-5,TRBJ2-2,CASSYRWGYSTGELFF
.,TRBV14,TRBJ2-4,CASSHAGTASKNIQYF
.,TRBV9,TRBJ1-5,CASSPQGSGNQPQHF
.,TRBV3-1/TRBV3-2,TRBJ1-2,CASSYGHGLGYTF
.,TRBV5-1,TRBJ2-5,CASSRQGAGETQYF
.,TRBV5-4,TRBJ2-2,CASSWGTNTGELFF
once,TRBV11-2,TRBJ1-2,CASSLDRVRYTF
.,TRBV30,TRBJ2-5,CAWRDLRGASETQYF
.,TRBV19,TRBJ2-3,CASSLDRASTDTQYF
.,TRBV11-3,TRBJ2-5,CASSLDPNQETQYF
.,TRBV3-1/TRBV3-2,TRBJ2-2,CASSPPLGGELFF
few,TRBV5-1,TRBJ2-1,CASSLIGGSREQFF
.,TRBV13,TRBJ2-2,CASSARGPGTGELFF
.,TRBV5-1,TRBJ2-5,CASSWWAYSGSLRETQYF
.,TRBV5-1,TRBJ2-1,CASSPELAGGYNEQFF
.,TRBV7-9,TRBJ2-1,CASSSQHNEQFF
.,TRBV2,TRBJ1-1,CASRMDREDPEAFF
.,TRBV11-1,TRBJ2-3,CASSFSRSPGTDTQYF
.,TRBV30,TRBJ1-2,CAWSSGNVNHGYTF
few,TRBV11-3,TRBJ2-5,CASSFAGRETQYF